This T cell receptor beta chain was identified during a study of shared clonotypes between healthy human individuals (TCRdb year 2020). Regarding the research as a whole: The cohort comprised two women and a few men aged 18 to 49 years. For each donor, three plates each were used for CD4 naive and CD4 memory, two plates were used for CD8 naive, and one plate was used for CD8 memory. Blood TCR repertoires of roughly five healthy adults were deeply sequenced to estimate repertoire size and the extent of clonotype sharing between individuals. Different laboratories and diverse techniques were used to prepare libraries and sequence TCR repertoires, to increase sequencing depth and limit assay-specific biases. Between about 0.8 and 9 billion PBMCs per donor were obtained by leukapheresis.

The donors were healthy, HIV-negative adults with no recently reported acute infections or vaccinations. All donors were Caucasian adults living in Nashville, Tennessee, USA. Magnetic negative selection was used to enrich CD4+ T cells, after which naive cells were positively selected on CD45RA and the negative fraction became the memory subset. Blood was collected by leukapheresis, and PBMCs were isolated by Ficoll-Histopaque density gradient centrifugation and then cryopreserved in liquid nitrogen vapor phase. Analytical flow cytometry was used to check the purity and quantity of every magnetically sorted T cell population. Genomic DNA was isolated from every sorted fraction and measured by UV absorbance on a Nanodrop 2000c. Study-wide conclusions, independent of this receptor: Clonotypes shared by all four sorted-subset donors showed higher generation probabilities than non-shared clonotypes. Naive subsets generally had larger estimated clonotype richness than memory subsets did. Only blood was sampled, and tissue TCR repertoires likely differ from those in blood. Rarefaction of sorted-subset datasets indicated incomplete sequencing despite the large sequencing depth. Across a few donors, about 4.5% of naive CD4, over 3% of naive CD8, 2.3% of memory CD4, and under 0.45% of memory CD8 clonotypes were shared. Pairwise subsampling indicated that sequencing depth was expected to affect the degree of clonotype sharing among donors. Because the study included only a small number of donors, the genetic and exposure-history diversity represented was limited.

CDR1 and CDR2, per the germline V gene, are SGHTA and FQGNSA. V and J are truncated by 1 base and 5 bases respectively, leaving an intervening sequence of 13 bases. The CDR3 runs 15 amino acids, cysteine and phenylalanine included. The only DNA kept is the CDR3, 45 bases in frame from the first base. Using the deep immunoSEQ assay, TCR CDR3 regions were amplified from genomic DNA by multiplex PCR. For each cell subset, the extracted genomic DNA was distributed evenly across all wells of several immunoSEQ 96-well plates, and each plate served as one replicate. Each replicate PCR for sorted subsets received roughly 0.2 ug genomic DNA, equal to about 30,000 T cell genomes. Purified libraries were quantified with a Qubit 3.0 fluorometer, sized on a Bioanalyzer 2100, and re-quantified with the KAPA Library Quantification kit. A separate single-read 150-cycle Illumina NextSeq 550 flow cell was used to sequence each immunoSEQ 96-well plate. In the authors' own workflow: Because the immunoSEQ output held only junctional sequences and lacked quality scores, the filtering could not match the filtering applied to full-length reads. To assign V/J genes and CDR3, sequences were annotated against IMGT germline references using PyIR, a Python wrapper for IgBLAST v1.9. Reads were filtered out if the reads had weak V/J assignments (E-value above 1e-6), no CDR3, stop codons, out-of-frame junctions, or ambiguous translated residues. V3J clonotypes were defined as sequences sharing an identical inferred V gene, J gene, and CDR3 amino acid sequence. To compute the percentage overlap between repertoires, the number of shared unique clonotypes was divided by the size of the smaller repertoire. Richness of each repertoire was evaluated using RTK rarefaction, the Chao1 estimator, and Recon v2.1 estimates of unobserved clonotypes. For all TCRbeta clonotypes obtained by the gDNA method from a few donors, generation probabilities were computed with OLGA. TCRdb carries this immuneACCESS record with in-frame sequences only. Its versions omit some clonotypes, under half of them owing to an unresolved V gene in the studies checked, with the rest unexplained. That table furnishes V, J and clone size, whereas the DNA furnished D and trimming. This sample gives a few million clones in total; over 90% of them show up just once. The ten largest clones take up roughly 0.36% of the sample.

A note on this clone: Its antigen target is currently unknown. Nothing much larger sits one base from this clone, and base qualities are not available.

Rearrangement joined TRBV7-2 to TRBJ2-3; the D gene is not confidently resolved. The receptor's source is a man aged 18 to 29 in good health. Some clones in this sample may be carry-over from other donors' samples. The sample was naive CD4+ T cells from PBMCs. The cell subset or site label of this sample denotes: CD45RA+ positively selected. The sequence in DNA is TGTGCCAGCAGCTTAGTGGACCCCTGGGTAGATACGCAGTATTTT. Its amino acids are CASSLVDPWVDTQYF.